Listed below are T cell receptor beta chains from one sample, sequenced in a study of T-cell reconstitution after alpha-beta-depleted transplantation in children. TCRdb reprocessed the PCR reads via MiXCR and lists one record per CDR3 protein. Of about 110,000 distinct CDR3 sequences listed, about a tenth are singletons. The sample consisted of PBMCs from the stem cell graft donor, taken from the stem cell graft. These receptors came from a human donor who donated a stem cell graft to a child with acute lymphoblastic leukemia. CDR3s include the opening cysteine and the closing phenylalanine or tryptophan. The size field is filled for only some rows; it gives once, few, many or a size class.

>TRBV12-3/TRBV12-4|TRBJ2-7|many
CASRRATYEQYF
>TRBV27|TRBJ1-1|many
CASSYRGFSEAFF
>TRBV12-3/TRBV12-4|TRBJ1-5|many
CASGEGRGAGQPQHF
>TRBV5-1|TRBJ2-1|many
CASSLVAYNEQFF
>TRBV7-3|TRBJ1-4|many
CASTAGGKLFF
>TRBV15|TRBJ2-7|many
CATGARPSTYSYEQYF
>TRBV5-6|TRBJ2-1|many
CASSLKGATSSYNEQFF
>TRBV11-2|TRBJ2-7|.
CASSLSFPGLLSYEQYF
>TRBV20-1|TRBJ2-3|.
CSAREAGAPDTQYF
>TRBV28|TRBJ1-2|many
CASSATGGPEYGYTF
>TRBV27|TRBJ2-2|many
CASRSYTGELFF
>TRBV4-3|TRBJ2-3|few
CASSQLTGVSTDTQYF
>TRBV19|TRBJ2-4|.
CASSMALAKNIQYF
>TRBV12-3/TRBV12-4|TRBJ2-1|many
CASSDLAEGYNEQFF
>TRBV25-1|TRBJ2-4|many
CASSEQGSKNIQYF
>TRBV5-5|TRBJ2-5|many
CASSPWKQETQYF
>TRBV5-1|TRBJ1-3|once
CASSLDLGFAGNTIYF
>TRBV30|TRBJ1-6|many
CACHGQGIGNSPLHF
>TRBV2|TRBJ1-1|many
CASRGGQGAIEAFF
>TRBV15|TRBJ2-3|many
CATSRAGTGGLDTQYF
>TRBV5-1|TRBJ1-5|many
CASSTETGTVNQPQHF
>TRBV29-1|TRBJ2-3|many
CSVEGLRNRTDTQYF
>TRBV4-3|TRBJ1-1|many
CASSRERRGTEAFF
>TRBV20-1|TRBJ2-7|many
CSALTPGQVYEQYF
>TRBV6-5|TRBJ2-5|many
CASRTNQGRETQYF
>TRBV5-5|TRBJ1-4|many
CASSPDTNWFNEKLFF
>TRBV30|TRBJ1-2|.
CAWRGQNPDGYTF
>TRBV7-2|TRBJ1-1|many
CASSHPNTEAFF
>TRBV6-2/TRBV6-3|TRBJ1-1|medium-sized
CASSYLPTGETEAFF
>TRBV7-2|TRBJ1-5|many
CASSGDRGNQPQHF
>TRBV9|TRBJ1-2|many
CASGGRGRGYTF
>TRBV6-5|TRBJ2-1|many
CASSPSLGHGNNEQFF
>TRBV5-1|TRBJ2-1|many
CASSSSGVSYNEQFF
>TRBV12-3/TRBV12-4|TRBJ1-4|many
CASSLQTNEKLFF
>TRBV9|TRBJ2-1|many
CASSSRDRGQGEQFF
>TRBV7-6|TRBJ1-6|many
CASSLNGLGNSPLHF
>TRBV29-1|TRBJ1-3|many
CSGGQGAGNTIYF
>TRBV20-1|TRBJ1-5|many
CSATTDNQPQHF
>TRBV6-2/TRBV6-3|TRBJ1-1|.
CASSRQTNTEAFF
>TRBV5-1|TRBJ2-5|many
CASSLRDTGGETQYF
>TRBV29-1|TRBJ2-7|many
CSVLRTGNEQYF
>TRBV12-3/TRBV12-4|TRBJ2-7|many
CASSFGEMTYEQYF
>TRBV7-9|TRBJ1-2|many
CASSYPELYGYTF
>TRBV6-5|TRBJ1-1|many
CASSSWDTRNTEAFF
>TRBV29-1|TRBJ2-7|many
CSVEEGRSSYEQYF
>TRBV7-7|TRBJ2-5|many
CASSLGPGEGETQYF
>TRBV27|TRBJ2-3|many
CASSPGTRGGADTQYF
>TRBV7-7|TRBJ2-5|many
CASSPGTGFSETQYF
>TRBV5-4|TRBJ1-5|.
CASSLGGASNQPQHF
>TRBV27|TRBJ2-5|many
CASSRGLAEQETQYF
>TRBV20-1|TRBJ2-3|many
CSCGTGGGADTQYF
>TRBV20-1|TRBJ1-5|many
CSAHPPRGVNQPQHF
>TRBV5-4|TRBJ2-6|once
CASSFDRAGANVLTF
>TRBV3-1|TRBJ2-7|many
CASSQVGGGIMKFEQYF
>TRBV10-3|TRBJ2-5|many
CAISETWTGTSGGSQETQYF